These 20 T cell receptor beta chains originate from one sample sequenced in a study of blood T cells in healthy people across ages. A second about 6 to 11 cycle PCR used barcoded and J-beta primers. One entry per CDR3 protein, called by TCRdb with MiXCR from the 5' RACE reads. The data show roughly 730,000 distinct CDR3 sequences, with around 50% seen just once and around 25% held by the top ten. Specimen: blood. The receptors derive from a middle-aged man in good health.

This clonotype turned up a few times. This CDR3 is CASSQTGLGANVLTF. The CDR3 DNA sequence: TGTGCCAGCAGTCAGACAGGTCTTGGGGCCAACGTCCTGACTTTC. The V and J genes are TRBV2 and TRBJ2-6, with a tentative D call TRBD1 (6 bases). The V and J ends lost 5 bases and 3 bases respectively, with 11 bases between them. Per the germline V gene, CDR1 is SNHLY and CDR2 is FYNNEI. This CDR3 is 15 amino acids long.

This chain connects TRBV5-1 to TRBJ2-3; 14 positions agree with TRBD2. The germline CDR1 and CDR2 sequences are SGHRS and YFSETQ. Losses at the gene ends were 4 bases for V and 4 bases for J; bases not matched to a gene: 5. CDR3 length equals 16 residues. The CDR3, as DNA: TGCGCCAGCAGCGCCGGACTAGCGGGGGGAGCAGATACGCAGTATTTT. This sequence encodes CASSAGLAGGADTQYF. The whole variable domain, filled in from reference TRBV5-1 and TRBJ2-3, reads KAGVTQTPRYLIKTRGQQVTLSCSPISGHRSVSWYQQTPGQGLQFLFEYFSETQRNKGNFPGRFSGRQFSNSRSEMNVSTLELGDSALYLCASSAGLAGGADTQYFGPGTRLTVL.

In the case of this clonotype: Being one base from a much bigger clone, this may be a read error. This CDR3 is CASSEIGASGSSHEQYF. CDR3 sequence (DNA): TGTGCCAGCAGTGAAATCGGGGCTAGCGGGAGTTCCCACGAGCAGTACTTC. This chain links TRBV25-1 with TRBJ2-5; 10 bases fit TRBD2. Judging by the DNA end, TRBJ2-7 fits better; the J call may be wrong. The CDR3 spans 17 residues. Germline CDR1 is MGHDK and CDR2 is SYGVNS.

The CDR3 is CVSSLGQGDYEQYF. The CDR3 DNA sequence: TGTGTCAGCAGCCTTGGACAGGGGGACTACGAGCAGTACTTC. The chain employs TRBV21-1 and TRBJ2-7; the table assigns TRBD1, which was not confirmed against the DNA. TRBV21-1 is a pseudogene locus. The CDR3 consists of 14 residues.

The chain combines TRBV7-3 with TRBJ1-2; perhaps TRBD1 as D (6 bases). Germline CDR1 SGHTA, CDR2 FQGTGA. The V end lost 3 bases, the J end lost 5 bases, and 13 bases lay between the germline ends. The CDR3 is 14 residues long. Here the CDR3 DNA reads TGTGCCAGCAGCTTGGGGGGCGGCTCATATGGCTACACCTTC. This codes for CASSLGGGSYGYTF.

V and J are TRBV5-1 and TRBJ1-1, with 7 positions matching TRBD1. The CDR3 contains 15 residues. With 2 bases clipped from V and 7 bases from J, the junction kept 11 bases outside the gene matches. Germline loops: CDR1 SGHRS, CDR2 YFSETQ. Here the CDR3 DNA reads TGCGCCAGCAGCTTAAGTCTAGGGGGCGCCGGTGAAGCTTTCTTT. As protein: CASSLSLGGAGEAFF.

V is TRBV7-6 and J is TRBJ2-1; D call uncertain. The CDR3 has 16 amino acids. Germline loops: CDR1 SGHVS, CDR2 FNYEAQ. V was shortened by 5 bases and J by 6 bases, with 20 bases between the two germline ends. CDR3 protein: CASSGIATDPRNEQFF. In DNA form, the CDR3 reads TGTGCCAGCAGCGGCATAGCCACCGACCCCCGCAATGAGCAGTTCTTC. Complete variable domain (other parts from reference TRBV7-6 and TRBJ2-1): GAGVSQSPRYKVTKRGQDVALRCDPISGHVSLYWYRQALGQGPEFLTYFNYEAQQDKSGLPNDRFSAERPEGSISTLTIQRTEQRDSAMYRCASSGIATDPRNEQFFGPGTRLTVL.

The chain combines TRBV20-1 with TRBJ2-3; 8 bases align to TRBD1. The CDR3 spans 16 residues. Germline assignment: CDR1 DFQATT and CDR2 SNEGSKA (reference sequence). With 0 bases clipped from V and 0 bases from J, the junction kept 5 bases outside the gene matches. Written as DNA, the CDR3 is TGCAGTGCTAGAGACACAGGGGGTGTTAGCACAGATACGCAGTATTTT. Amino acids: CSARDTGGVSTDTQYF.

This clonotype was counted a few times. This chain links TRBV18 with TRBJ2-7; the D is unclear. V was cut by 8 bases and J by 4 bases, with 18 bases left in between. Germline values: CDR1 KGHSH, CDR2 LQKENI. This CDR3 has 14 residues. The CDR3 sequence is CASQDQAPSYEQYF. The CDR3 region has the DNA TGTGCCAGCCAGGATCAAGCCCCTTCATACGAGCAGTACTTC. Using reference TRBV18 and TRBJ2-7 for the parts outside the CDR3, the full variable domain is NAGVMQNPRHLVRRRGQEARLRCSPMKGHSHVYWYRQLPEEGLKFMVYLQKENIIDESGMPKERFSAEFPKEGPSILRIQQVVRGDSAAYFCASQDQAPSYEQYFGPGTRLTVT.

This clonotype was counted once. V gene TRBV6-4 combines with J gene TRBJ2-5; the match to TRBD2 covers 10 bases. The CDR3 extends over 14 amino acids. Trimming at V came to 2 bases and at J to 11 bases, leaving 8 bases not matched to a gene. Per germline, CDR1 MRHNA and CDR2 SNTAGT. CDR3 bases: TGTGCCAGCAGTGACCTAGCGGGAGAAAATGAGCAGTACTTC. Translated: CASSDLAGENEQYF.

This clonotype has at least ten counts. The junction shows a germline mismatch at one end, possibly a read error. This sequence joins TRBV7-2 and TRBJ2-3, with TRBD2 matching over 10 bases. There are 14 residues in the CDR3. Per the germline V gene, CDR1 is SGHTA and CDR2 is FQGNSA. The CDR3 region has the DNA TGTGCCAGCAGCCTAGCGGGAGTAACAGATACGCAGTATTTT. It yields the protein CASSLAGVTDTQYF.

CDR3 sequence (DNA): TGTGCCATCAGCACGACAGGGTACGAGCAGTACTTC. Protein sequence: CAISTTGYEQYF. The chain couples TRBV10-3 to TRBJ2-7; TRBD1 agrees at 7 bases. The CDR3 consists of 12 residues. The germline CDR1 and CDR2 sequences are ENHRY and SYGVKD. The V segment lost 6 bases and the J segment 4 bases; nucleotides outside the gene matches: 3.

This clonotype has only one observation. At one boundary the junction diverges from the germline segment, which might be a read error. The rearrangement uses TRBV15 and TRBJ2-3, with TRBD2 matching over 12 bases. The CDR3 consists of 15 residues. Germline V gene lookup returns CDR1 LNHNV and CDR2 YYDKDF (reference sequence). The DNA of the CDR3 is TGTGCCACCAGGAGAGAGGGACTAGCGGGAGATACGCAGTATTTT. This gives the protein CATRREGLAGDTQYF.

This clonotype was observed a handful of times. CDR3 sequence reads: CASSLVPLAGGKYEQYF. For the CDR3, the DNA is TGTGCCAGCAGCTTAGTCCCACTAGCGGGAGGTAAATACGAGCAGTACTTC. This chain joins TRBV7-6 and TRBJ2-7, with TRBD2 matching over 12 bases. Germline V lookup: CDR1 SGHVS, CDR2 FNYEAQ. The CDR3 runs to 17 residues. Germline trimming cut 1 base from V and 4 bases from J; bases unmatched to any gene: 8.

This clonotype occurred once. The chain uses TRBV11-3 and TRBJ2-1; 10 positions match TRBD2. The J call could be wrong; TRBJ2-7 is a better fit for the DNA end. CDR3 length equals 17 residues. Germline assignment: CDR1 SGHNT and CDR2 YENEEA. The DNA for the CDR3 is TGTGCCAGCAGCTTAGCTTCAGCGGGAGGGCCCTACAATGAGCAGTACTTC. Its translation: CASSLASAGGPYNEQYF.

The chain employs TRBV12-3 or TRBV12-4 and TRBJ2-5, with a tentative D call TRBD2 (6 bases). The CDR3 is 12 residues long. The V end lost 4 bases, the J end lost 11 bases, and 14 bases lay between the germline ends. CDR3 region: CASSWSDGGQYF. DNA of the CDR3: TGTGCCAGCAGTTGGTCAGATGGGGGGCAGTACTTC.

This clonotype was seen a few times. The V call is TRBV6-2 or TRBV6-3, the J call TRBJ2-4, with a weak D call TRBD2 (6 bases). The CDR3 is 16 amino acids. V was clipped by 5 bases and J by 15 bases, with 29 bases between them. Germline loops: CDR1 MNHEY, CDR2 SVGEGT. Written as DNA, the CDR3 is TGTGCCAGCAGTACCGGAGGGGAGGTTGGCATCGGCCCACGGTACTTC. This translates into CASSTGGEVGIGPRYF.

This chain joins TRBV28 and TRBJ1-5; D remains unclear. CDR3 length: 18 residues. V shed 1 base and J shed 0 bases, with 16 bases lying between them. Germline V gives CDR1 MDHEN, CDR2 SYDVKM. This CDR3 is CASSLLASDFFSNQPQHF. CDR3 bases: TGTGCCAGCAGTTTATTAGCCTCAGACTTTTTTAGCAATCAGCCCCAGCATTTT.

The J gene is TRBJ1-2, the V gene TRBV20-1, with a weak D call TRBD1 (6 bases). Looked up from germline, CDR1 is DFQATT and CDR2 is SNEGSKA (reference sequence). The CDR3 length is 14 residues. V was trimmed by 1 base and J by 3 bases, leaving 12 bases between them. CDR3 nucleotide sequence: TGCAGTGCTAGAGCGGACAGATTGTACTATGGCTACACCTTC. It codes for CSARADRLYYGYTF.

The chain has TRBV6-2 or TRBV6-3 and TRBJ2-5, with 9 nucleotides matching TRBD1. J gave up 3 bases and V 7 bases, and 9 bases lay outside the gene matches. Germline CDR1 reads MNHEY; CDR2 reads SVGEGT. The CDR3 has 15 amino acids. CDR3 amino acids: CASIQDRGKKETQYF. Written as DNA, the CDR3 is TGTGCCAGCATTCAGGACAGGGGAAAGAAAGAGACCCAGTACTTC.